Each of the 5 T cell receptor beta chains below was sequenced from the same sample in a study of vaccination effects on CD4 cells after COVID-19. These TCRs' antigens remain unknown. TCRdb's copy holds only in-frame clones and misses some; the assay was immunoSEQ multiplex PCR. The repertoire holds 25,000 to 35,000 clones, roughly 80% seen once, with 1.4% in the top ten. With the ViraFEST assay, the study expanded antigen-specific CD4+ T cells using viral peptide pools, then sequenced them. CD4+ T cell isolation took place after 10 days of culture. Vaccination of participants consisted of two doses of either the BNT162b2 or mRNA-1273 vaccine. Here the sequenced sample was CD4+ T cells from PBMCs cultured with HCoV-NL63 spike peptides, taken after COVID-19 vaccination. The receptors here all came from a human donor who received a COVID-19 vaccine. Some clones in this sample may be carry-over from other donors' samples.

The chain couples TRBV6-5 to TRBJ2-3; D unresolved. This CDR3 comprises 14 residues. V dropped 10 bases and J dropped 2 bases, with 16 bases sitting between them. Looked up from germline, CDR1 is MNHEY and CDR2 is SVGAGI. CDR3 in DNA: TGTGCCACTAAAAGGACCCGAACCACAGATACGCAGTATTTT. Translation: CATKRTRTTDTQYF.

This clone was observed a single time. In DNA form, the CDR3 reads TGTGCCAGCAGCCCAAGACTAGCGGGGGGCCTTGAGCAGTTCTTC. Translated, it gives CASSPRLAGGLEQFF. The rearrangement links TRBV9 to TRBJ2-1; 13 bases are shared with TRBD2. Trimming at V came to 4 bases and at J to 9 bases, leaving 7 bases not matched to a gene. Per germline, CDR1 SGDLS and CDR2 YYNGEE. This CDR3 is built from 15 residues.

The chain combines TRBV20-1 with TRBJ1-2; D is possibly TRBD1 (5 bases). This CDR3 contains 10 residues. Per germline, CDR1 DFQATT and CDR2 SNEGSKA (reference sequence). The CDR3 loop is CGTFNYGYTF. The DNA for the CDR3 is TGCGGGACTTTTAACTATGGCTACACCTTC.

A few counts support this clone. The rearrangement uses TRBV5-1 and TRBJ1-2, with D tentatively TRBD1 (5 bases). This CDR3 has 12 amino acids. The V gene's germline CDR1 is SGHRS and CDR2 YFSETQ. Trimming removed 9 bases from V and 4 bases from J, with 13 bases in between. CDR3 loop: CANSRAFYGYTF. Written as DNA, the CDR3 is TGCGCCAACTCCAGGGCGTTCTATGGCTACACCTTC.

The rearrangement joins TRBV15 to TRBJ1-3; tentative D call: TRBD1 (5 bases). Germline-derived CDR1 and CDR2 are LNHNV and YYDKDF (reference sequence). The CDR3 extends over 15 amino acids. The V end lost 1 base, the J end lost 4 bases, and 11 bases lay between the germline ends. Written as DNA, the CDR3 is TGTGCCACCAGCAGAGGCCCAGGGCTCGGAAACACCATATATTTT. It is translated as CATSRGPGLGNTIYF.